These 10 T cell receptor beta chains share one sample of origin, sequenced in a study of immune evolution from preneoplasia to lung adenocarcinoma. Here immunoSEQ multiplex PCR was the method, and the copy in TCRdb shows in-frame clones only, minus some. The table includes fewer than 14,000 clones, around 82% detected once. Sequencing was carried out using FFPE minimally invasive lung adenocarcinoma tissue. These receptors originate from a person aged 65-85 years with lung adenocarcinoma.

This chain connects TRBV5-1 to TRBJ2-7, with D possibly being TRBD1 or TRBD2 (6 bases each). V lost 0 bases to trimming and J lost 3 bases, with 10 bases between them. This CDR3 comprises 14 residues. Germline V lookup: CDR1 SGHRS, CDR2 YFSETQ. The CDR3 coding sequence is TGCGCCAGCAGCTTGGGGGGGGCTATCTACGAGCAGTACTTC. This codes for CASSLGGAIYEQYF.

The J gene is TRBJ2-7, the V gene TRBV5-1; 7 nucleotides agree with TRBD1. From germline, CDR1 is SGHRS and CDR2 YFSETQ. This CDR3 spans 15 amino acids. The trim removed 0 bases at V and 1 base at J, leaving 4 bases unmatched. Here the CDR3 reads CASSLVAGGSYEQYF. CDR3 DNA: TGCGCCAGCAGCTTGGTGGCAGGGGGTTCCTACGAGCAGTACTTC.

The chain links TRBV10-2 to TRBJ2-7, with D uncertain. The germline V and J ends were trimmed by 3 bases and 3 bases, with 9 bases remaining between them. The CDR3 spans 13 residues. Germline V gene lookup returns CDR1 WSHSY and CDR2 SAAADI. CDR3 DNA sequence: TGCGCCAGCAGTGAAACTGCGCGCTACGAGCAGTACTTC. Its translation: CASSETARYEQYF.

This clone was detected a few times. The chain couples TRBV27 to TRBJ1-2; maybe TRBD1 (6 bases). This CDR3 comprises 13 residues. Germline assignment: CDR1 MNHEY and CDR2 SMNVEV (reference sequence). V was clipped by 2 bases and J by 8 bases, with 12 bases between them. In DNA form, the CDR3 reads TGTGCCAGCAGTTTAAGTACAGGGTGGGGCTACACCTTC. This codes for CASSLSTGWGYTF.

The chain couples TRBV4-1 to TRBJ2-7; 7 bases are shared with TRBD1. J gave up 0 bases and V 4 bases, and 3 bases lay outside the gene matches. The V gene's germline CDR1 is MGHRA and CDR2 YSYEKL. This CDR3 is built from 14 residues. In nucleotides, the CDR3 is TGCGCCAGCAGCCGTGGGACAGTCTCCTACGAGCAGTACTTC. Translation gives CASSRGTVSYEQYF.

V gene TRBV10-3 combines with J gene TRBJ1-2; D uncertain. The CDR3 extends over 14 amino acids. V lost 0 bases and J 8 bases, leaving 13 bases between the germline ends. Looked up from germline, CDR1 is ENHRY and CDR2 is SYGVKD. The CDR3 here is CAISESATPGGYTF. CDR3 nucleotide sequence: TGTGCCATCAGTGAGTCGGCGACACCGGGAGGCTACACCTTC.

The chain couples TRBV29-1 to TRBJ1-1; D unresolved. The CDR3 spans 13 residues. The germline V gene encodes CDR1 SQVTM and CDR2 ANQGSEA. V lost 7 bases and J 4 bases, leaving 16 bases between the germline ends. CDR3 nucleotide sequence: TGCAGCGGCCAGCAGGAGGGAGGCACTGAAGCTTTCTTT. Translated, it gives CSGQQEGGTEAFF. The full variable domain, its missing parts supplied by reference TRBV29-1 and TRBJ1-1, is SAVISQKPSRDICQRGTSLTIQCQVDSQVTMMFWYRQQPGQSLTLIATANQGSEATYESGFVIDKFPISRPNLTFSTLTVSNMSPEDSSIYLCSGQQEGGTEAFFGQGTRLTVV.

CDR3 in amino acids: CSVQPGLGLEAFF. The CDR3 DNA is TGCAGCGTCCAACCGGGCCTAGGTCTTGAAGCTTTCTTT. The chain has TRBV29-1 and TRBJ1-1, with no clear D. Germline CDR1 and CDR2: SQVTM and ANQGSEA. This CDR3 has 13 amino acids. V lost 6 bases and J 7 bases, leaving 18 bases between the germline ends.

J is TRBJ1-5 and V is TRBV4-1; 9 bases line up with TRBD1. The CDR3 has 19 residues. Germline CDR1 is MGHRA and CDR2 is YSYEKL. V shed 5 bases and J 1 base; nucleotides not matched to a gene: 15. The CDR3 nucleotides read TGCGCCAGCAGCTGGGGAGGGACAGGGCAGGTCCGGAGCAATCAGCCCCAGCATTTT. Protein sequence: CASSWGGTGQVRSNQPQHF.

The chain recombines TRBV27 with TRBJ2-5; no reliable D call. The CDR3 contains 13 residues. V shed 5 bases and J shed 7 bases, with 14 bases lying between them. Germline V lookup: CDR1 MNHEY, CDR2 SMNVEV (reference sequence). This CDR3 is CASSAVGWGTQYF. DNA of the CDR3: TGTGCCAGCAGTGCGGTAGGGTGGGGGACCCAGTACTTC.